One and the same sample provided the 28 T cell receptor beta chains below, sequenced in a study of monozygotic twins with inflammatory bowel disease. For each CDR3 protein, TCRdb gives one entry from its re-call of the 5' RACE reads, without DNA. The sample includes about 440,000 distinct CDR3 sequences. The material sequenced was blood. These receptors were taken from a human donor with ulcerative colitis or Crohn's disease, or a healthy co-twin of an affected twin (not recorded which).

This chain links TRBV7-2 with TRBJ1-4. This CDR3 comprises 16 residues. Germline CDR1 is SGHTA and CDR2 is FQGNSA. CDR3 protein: CASSLASIPTNEKLFF.

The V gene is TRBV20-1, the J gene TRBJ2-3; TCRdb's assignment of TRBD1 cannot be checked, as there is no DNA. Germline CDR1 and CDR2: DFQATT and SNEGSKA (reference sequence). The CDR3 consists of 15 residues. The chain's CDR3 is CSAGGTPASTDTQYF.

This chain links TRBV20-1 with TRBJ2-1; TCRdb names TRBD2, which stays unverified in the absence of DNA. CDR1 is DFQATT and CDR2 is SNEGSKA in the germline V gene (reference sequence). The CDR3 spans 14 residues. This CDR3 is CSASLAGAYNEQFF.

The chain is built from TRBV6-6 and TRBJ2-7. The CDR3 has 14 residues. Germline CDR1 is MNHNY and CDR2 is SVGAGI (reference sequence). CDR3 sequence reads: CASSFDRTSYEQYF.

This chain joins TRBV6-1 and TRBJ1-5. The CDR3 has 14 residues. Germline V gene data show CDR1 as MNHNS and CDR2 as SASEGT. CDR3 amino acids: CASAGRDSNQPQHF.

The CDR3 sequence is CASSPAAGYGYTF. This chain joins TRBV5-1 and TRBJ1-2. This CDR3 spans 13 amino acids. CDR1 is SGHRS, CDR2 YFSETQ, per germline.

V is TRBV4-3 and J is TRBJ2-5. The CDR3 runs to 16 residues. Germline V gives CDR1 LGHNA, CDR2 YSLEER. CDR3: CASSPSDSSNRETQYF.

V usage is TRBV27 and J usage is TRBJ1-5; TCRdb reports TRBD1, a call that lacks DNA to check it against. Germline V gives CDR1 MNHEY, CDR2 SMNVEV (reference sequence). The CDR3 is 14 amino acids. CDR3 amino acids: CASSLRDGNQPQHF.

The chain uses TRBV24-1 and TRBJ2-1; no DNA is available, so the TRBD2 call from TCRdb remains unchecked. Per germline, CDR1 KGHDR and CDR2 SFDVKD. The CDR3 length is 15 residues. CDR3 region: CATSEPAGGPDEQFF.

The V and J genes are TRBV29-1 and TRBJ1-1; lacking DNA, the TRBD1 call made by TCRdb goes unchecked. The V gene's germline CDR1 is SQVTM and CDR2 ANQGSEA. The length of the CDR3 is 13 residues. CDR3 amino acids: CSAKTGGYTEAFF.

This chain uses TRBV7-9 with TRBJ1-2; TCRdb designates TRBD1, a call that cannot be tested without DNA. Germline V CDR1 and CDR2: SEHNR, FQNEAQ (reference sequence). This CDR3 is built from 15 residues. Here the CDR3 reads CASSPRQGESYGYTF.

The CDR3: CASKQRGGAGVGAYNEQFF. J is TRBJ2-1 and V is TRBV28; TCRdb proposes TRBD2, but this gene call is untestable without DNA. The CDR3 length is 19 residues. Germline V gene sequence: CDR1 MDHEN, CDR2 SYDVKM.

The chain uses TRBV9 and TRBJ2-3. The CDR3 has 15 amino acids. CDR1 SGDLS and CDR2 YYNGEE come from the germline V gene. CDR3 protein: CASSVVGLRADTQYF.

This CDR3 reads CASSSAGQGSGYTF. V and J are TRBV11-2 and TRBJ1-2; the D call of TRBD1 rests on TCRdb alone, since no DNA is present to check it. The CDR3 contains 14 residues. In germline, CDR1 is SGHAT, CDR2 FQNNGV.

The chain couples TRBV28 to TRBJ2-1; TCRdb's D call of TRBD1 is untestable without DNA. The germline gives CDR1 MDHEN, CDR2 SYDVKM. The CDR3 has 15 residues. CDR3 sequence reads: CASSCTGLLCNEQFF.

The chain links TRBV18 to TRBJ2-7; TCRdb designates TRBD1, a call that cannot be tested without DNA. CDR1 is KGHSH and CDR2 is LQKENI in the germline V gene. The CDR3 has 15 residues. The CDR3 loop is CASSPGPGQIYEQYF.

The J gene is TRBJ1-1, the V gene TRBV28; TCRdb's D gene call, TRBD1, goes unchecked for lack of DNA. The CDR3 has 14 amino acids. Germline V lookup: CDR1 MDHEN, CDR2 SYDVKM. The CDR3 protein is CASSLPRESTEAFF.

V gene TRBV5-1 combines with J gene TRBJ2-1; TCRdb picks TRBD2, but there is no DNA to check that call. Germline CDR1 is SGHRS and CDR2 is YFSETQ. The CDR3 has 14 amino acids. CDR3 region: CASSLQASGSGQFF.

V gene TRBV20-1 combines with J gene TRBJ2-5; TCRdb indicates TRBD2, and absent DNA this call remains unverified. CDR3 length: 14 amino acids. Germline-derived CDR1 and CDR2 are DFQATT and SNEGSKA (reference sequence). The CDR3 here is CSARTSGRVETQYF.

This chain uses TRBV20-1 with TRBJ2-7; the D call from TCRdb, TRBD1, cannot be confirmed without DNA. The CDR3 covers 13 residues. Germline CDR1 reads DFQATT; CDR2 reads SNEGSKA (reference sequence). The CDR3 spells CSASRGVAYEQYF.

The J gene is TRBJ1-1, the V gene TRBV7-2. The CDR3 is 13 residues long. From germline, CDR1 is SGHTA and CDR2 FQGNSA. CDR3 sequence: CASSFYVDTEAFF.

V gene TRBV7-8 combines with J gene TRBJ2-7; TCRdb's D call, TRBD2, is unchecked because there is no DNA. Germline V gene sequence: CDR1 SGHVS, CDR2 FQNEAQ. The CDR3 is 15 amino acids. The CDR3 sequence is CASSLGPGLSYEQYF. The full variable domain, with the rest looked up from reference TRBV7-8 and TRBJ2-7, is GAGVSQSPRYKVAKRGQDVALRCDPISGHVSLFWYQQALGQGPEFLTYFQNEAQLDKSGLPSDRFFAERPEGSVSTLKIQRTQQEDSAVYLCASSLGPGLSYEQYFGPGTRLTVT.

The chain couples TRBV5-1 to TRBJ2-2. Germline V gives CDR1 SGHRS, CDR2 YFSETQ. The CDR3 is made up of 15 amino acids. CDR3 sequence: CASSLDGLSIGELFF.

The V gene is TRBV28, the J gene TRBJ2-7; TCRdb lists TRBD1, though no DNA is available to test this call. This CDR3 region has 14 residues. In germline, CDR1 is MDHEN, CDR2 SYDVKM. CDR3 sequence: CASSLATGDNEQYF.

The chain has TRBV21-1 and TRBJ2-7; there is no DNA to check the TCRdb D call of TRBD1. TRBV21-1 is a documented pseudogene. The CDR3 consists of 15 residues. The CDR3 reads CASSAVTGISYEQYF.

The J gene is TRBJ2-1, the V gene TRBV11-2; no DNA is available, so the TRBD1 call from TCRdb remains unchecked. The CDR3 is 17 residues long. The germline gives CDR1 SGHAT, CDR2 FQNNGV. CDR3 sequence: CASSLNPGTGNYNEQFF. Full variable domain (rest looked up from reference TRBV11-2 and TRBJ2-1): EAGVAQSPRYKIIEKRQSVAFWCNPISGHATLYWYQQILGQGPKLLIQFQNNGVVDDSQLPKDRFSAERLKGVDSTLKIQPAKLEDSAVYLCASSLNPGTGNYNEQFFGPGTRLTVL.

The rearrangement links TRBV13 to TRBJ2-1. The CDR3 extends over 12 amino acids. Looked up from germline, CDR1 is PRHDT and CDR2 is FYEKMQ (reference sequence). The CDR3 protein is CASLSSYNEQFF.

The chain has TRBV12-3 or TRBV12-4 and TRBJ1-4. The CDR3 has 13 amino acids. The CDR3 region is CASSSGRHEKLFF.